This T cell receptor beta chain was sequenced for a study of blood T cell repertoires in COVID-19. Study background: The United States, Italy and Spain supplied acute and convalescent COVID-19 samples. T cells, B-cell-depleted T cells, or PBMCs provided the cDNA or gDNA that served as material.

In the study's own analysis: Reference gene primer amplification in the assay estimated nucleated cell counts. TCRdb keeps only in-frame clones here, not all; method: immunoSEQ multiplex PCR. The V and J calls and clone size are taken from that table; D and trimming were inferred from the DNA. Of about 240,000 clones in the sample, about nine tenths were seen once. Input material: peripheral blood. This TCR derives from a man between 60 and 75 years old who had recovered from COVID-19.

CDR3 DNA: TGTGCCAGCAGACAGAACGAAAAACTGTTTTTT. Encoded protein: CASRQNEKLFF. The chain couples TRBV25-1 to TRBJ1-4, with D uncertain. Trimming took off 6 bases at V and 8 bases at J, with 7 bases between the two ends. The CDR3 totals 11 residues. Per the germline V gene, CDR1 is MGHDK and CDR2 is SYGVNS.